This note documents a single T cell receptor (beta chain) sequence. The V end lost 5 bases, the J end lost 0 bases, and 7 bases lay between the germline ends. The CDR3 is made up of 13 amino acids. Those enrolled, adults aged about 18 to 89 years, came from 24 US areas. Grouping used clinical history reported by participants in a survey and questionnaire. The data derive from a study of blood T cell repertoires in COVID-19. Study processing details: Amplified reference gene primers provided the basis for estimating nucleated cell counts. Clones were sequenced by immunoSEQ multiplex PCR, and TCRdb holds only the in-frame ones, with some missing. The DNA gave D and trimming, while V, J and clone size come from that table. In the table there are some 250,000 clones, about 86% of which are singletons.

The sequencing input was PBMCs or T cells enriched from blood (not recorded which). The chain employs TRBV12-3 or TRBV12-4 and TRBJ1-1, with D hard to call. The receptor was derived from a middle-aged woman with acute COVID-19. The CDR3 nucleotides are TGTGCCAGCAGTCCCCCCATGAACACTGAAGCTTTCTTT. Amino acids: CASSPPMNTEAFF.